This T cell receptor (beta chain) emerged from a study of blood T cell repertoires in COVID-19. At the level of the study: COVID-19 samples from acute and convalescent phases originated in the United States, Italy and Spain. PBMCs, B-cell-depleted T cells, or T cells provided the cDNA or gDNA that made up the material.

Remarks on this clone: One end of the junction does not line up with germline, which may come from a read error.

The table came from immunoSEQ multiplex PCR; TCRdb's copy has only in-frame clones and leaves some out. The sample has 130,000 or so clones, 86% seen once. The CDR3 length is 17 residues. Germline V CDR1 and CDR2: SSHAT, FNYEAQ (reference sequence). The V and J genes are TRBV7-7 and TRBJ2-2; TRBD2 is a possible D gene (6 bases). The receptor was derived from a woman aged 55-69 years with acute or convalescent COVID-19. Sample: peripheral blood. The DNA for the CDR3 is TGTGCTAGCAGCTTAGTCTCGGAGGGGAGGCGCACCGGGGAGCTGTTTTTT. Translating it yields CASSLVSEGRRTGELFF. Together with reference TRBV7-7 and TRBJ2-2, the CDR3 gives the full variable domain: GAGVSQSPRYKVTKRGQDVTLRCDPISSHATLYWYQQALGQGPEFLTYFNYEAQPDKSGLPSDRFSAERPEGSISTLTIQRTEQRDSAMYRCASSLVSEGRRTGELFFGEGSRLTVL.